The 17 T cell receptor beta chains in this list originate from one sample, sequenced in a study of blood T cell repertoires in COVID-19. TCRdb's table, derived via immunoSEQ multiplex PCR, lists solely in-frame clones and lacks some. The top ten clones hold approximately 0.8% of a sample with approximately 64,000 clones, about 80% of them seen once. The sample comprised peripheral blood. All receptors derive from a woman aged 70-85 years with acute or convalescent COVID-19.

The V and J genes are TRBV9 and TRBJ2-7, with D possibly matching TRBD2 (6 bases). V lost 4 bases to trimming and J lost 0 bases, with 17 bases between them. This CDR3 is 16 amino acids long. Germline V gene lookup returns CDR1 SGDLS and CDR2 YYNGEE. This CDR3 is CASSPHGGISSYEQYF. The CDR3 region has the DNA TGTGCCAGCAGCCCTCACGGGGGAATTAGCTCCTACGAGCAGTACTTC.

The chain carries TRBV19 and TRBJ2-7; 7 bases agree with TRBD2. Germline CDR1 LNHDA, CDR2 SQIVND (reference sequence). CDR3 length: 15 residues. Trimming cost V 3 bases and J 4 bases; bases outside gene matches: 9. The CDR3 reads CASSIGTNIPYEQYF. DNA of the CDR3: TGTGCCAGTAGTATCGGGACTAACATTCCATACGAGCAGTACTTC.

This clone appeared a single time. In nucleotides, the CDR3 is TGTGCCAGCAGCTTATGGCGCGGGAGTGGCAGGGTCAAAAACATTCAGTACTTC. Amino acids: CASSLWRGSGRVKNIQYF. The genes are TRBV7-9 and TRBJ2-4; 7 bases map to TRBD2. The CDR3 has 18 amino acids. V lost 2 bases to trimming and J lost 3 bases; unmatched junction nucleotides: 13. Germline values: CDR1 SEHNR, CDR2 FQNEAQ (reference sequence).

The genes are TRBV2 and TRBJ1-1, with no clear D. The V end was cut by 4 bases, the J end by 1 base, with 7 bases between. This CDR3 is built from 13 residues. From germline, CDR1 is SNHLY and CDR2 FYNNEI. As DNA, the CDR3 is TGTGCCAGCAGTGGACTGGAGAACACTGAAGCTTTCTTT. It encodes CASSGLENTEAFF.

This chain's CDR3 is CASSRLPGEAFF. The DNA for the CDR3 is TGTGCCAGCAGCCGCCTGCCGGGGGAAGCTTTCTTT. The chain combines TRBV6-2 or TRBV6-3 with TRBJ1-1, with D unresolved. The germline V gene encodes CDR1 MNHEY and CDR2 SVGEGT. V was cut by 6 bases and J by 8 bases, with 13 bases left in between. This CDR3 is built from 12 residues.

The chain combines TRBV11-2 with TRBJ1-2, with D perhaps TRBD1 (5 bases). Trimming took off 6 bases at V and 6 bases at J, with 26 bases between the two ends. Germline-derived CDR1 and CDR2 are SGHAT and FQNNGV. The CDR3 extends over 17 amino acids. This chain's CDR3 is CASRRALSGFLLDGYTF. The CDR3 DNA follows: TGTGCCAGCAGACGAGCCCTCTCAGGGTTCCTGCTAGATGGCTACACCTTC.

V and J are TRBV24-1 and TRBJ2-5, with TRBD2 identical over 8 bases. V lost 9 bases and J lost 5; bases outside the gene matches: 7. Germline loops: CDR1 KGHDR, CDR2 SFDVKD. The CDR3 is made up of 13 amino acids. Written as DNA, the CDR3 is TGTGCCACCGGGGGGACTAGTCTGGAGACCCAGTACTTC. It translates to CATGGTSLETQYF.

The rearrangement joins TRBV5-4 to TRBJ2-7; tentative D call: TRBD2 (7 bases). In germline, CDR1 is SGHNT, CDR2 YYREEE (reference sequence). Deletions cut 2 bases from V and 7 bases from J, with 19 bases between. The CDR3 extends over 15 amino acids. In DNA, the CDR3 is TGTGCCAGCAGCTTAGCGGGACATTTTATGAGGGAGCAGTACTTC. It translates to CASSLAGHFMREQYF.

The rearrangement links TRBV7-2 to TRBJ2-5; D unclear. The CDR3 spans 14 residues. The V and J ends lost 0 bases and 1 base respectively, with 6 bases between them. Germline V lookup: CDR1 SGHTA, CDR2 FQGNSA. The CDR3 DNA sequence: TGTGCCAGCAGCTTAGCCTTTCCCCAAGAGACCCAGTACTTC. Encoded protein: CASSLAFPQETQYF. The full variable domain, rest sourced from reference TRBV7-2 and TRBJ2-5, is GAGVSQSPSNKVTEKGKDVELRCDPISGHTALYWYRQSLGQGLEFLIYFQGNSAPDKSGLPSDRFSAERTGGSVSTLTIQRTQQEDSAVYLCASSLAFPQETQYFGPGTRLLVL.

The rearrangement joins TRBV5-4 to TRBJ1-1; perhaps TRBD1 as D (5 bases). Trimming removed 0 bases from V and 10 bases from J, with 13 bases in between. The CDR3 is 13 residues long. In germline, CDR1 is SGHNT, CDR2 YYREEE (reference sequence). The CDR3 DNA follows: TGTGCCAGCAGCTTGGTAGGCAGCCAGGGAGCTTTCTTT. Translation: CASSLVGSQGAFF.

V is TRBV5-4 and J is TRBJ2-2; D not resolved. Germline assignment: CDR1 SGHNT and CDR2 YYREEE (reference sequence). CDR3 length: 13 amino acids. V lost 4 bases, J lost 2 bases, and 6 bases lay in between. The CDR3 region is CASSPVNTGELFF. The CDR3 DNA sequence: TGTGCCAGCAGCCCCGTCAACACCGGGGAGCTGTTTTTT.

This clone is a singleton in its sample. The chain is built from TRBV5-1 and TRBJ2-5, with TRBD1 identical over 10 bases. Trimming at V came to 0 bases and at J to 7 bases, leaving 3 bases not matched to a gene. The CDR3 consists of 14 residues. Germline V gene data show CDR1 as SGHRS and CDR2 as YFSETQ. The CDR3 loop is CASSLGQGAGTQYF. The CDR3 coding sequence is TGCGCCAGCAGCTTGGGACAGGGGGCAGGGACCCAGTACTTC.

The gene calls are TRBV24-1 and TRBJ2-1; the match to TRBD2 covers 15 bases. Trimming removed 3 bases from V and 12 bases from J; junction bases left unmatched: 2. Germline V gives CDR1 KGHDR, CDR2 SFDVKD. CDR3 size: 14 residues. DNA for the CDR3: TGTGCCACCAGTGATGGGACTAGCGGGAGGAGGCAGTTCTTC. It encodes CATSDGTSGRRQFF.

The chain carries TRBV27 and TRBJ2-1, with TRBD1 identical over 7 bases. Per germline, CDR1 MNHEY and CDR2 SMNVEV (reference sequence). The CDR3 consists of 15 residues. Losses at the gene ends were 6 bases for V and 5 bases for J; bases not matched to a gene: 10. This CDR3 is CASSLRGQENNEQFF. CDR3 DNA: TGTGCCAGCAGCCTCCGAGGACAGGAGAACAATGAGCAGTTCTTC.

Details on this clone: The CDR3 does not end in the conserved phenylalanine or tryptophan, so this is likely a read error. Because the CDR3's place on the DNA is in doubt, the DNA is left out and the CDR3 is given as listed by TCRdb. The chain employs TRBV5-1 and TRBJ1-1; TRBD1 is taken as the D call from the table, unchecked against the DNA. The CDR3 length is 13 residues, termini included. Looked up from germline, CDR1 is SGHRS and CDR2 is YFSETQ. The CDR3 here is CASSPYPGQGPTV.

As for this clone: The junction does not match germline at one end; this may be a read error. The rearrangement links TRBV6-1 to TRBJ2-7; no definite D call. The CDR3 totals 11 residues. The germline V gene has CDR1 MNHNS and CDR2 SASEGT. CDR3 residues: CASSEVAVEYF. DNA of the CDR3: TGTGCCAGCAGCGAAGTGGCAGTCGAGTACTTC.

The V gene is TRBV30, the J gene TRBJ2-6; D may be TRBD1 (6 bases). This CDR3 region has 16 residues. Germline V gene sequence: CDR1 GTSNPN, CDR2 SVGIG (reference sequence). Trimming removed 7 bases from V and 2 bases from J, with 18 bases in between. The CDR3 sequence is CAFEQGTLAGANVLTF. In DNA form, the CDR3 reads TGTGCCTTCGAGCAGGGGACCCTTGCTGGGGCCAACGTCCTGACTTTC.